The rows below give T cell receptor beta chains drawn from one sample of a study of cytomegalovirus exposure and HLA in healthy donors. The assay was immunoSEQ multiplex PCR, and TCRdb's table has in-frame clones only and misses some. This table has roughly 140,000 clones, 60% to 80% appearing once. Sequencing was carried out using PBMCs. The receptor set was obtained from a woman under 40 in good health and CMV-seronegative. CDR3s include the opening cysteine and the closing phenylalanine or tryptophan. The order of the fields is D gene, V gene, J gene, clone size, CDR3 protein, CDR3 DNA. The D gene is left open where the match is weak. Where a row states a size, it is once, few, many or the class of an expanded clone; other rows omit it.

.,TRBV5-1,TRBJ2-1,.,CASSLGGSAYNEQFF,TGCGCCAGCAGCTTGGGAGGGTCGGCGTACAATGAGCAGTTCTTC
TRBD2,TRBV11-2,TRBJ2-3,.,CASSFTSGGARDTQYF,TGTGCCAGCAGCTTCACTAGCGGGGGGGCCAGAGATACGCAGTATTTT
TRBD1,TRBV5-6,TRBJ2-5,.,CASSLMGQFQETQYF,TGTGCCAGCAGCTTGATGGGACAGTTCCAAGAGACCCAGTACTTC
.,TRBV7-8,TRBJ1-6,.,CASSPSTRQNNSPLHF,TGTGCCAGCAGCCCATCAACCCGACAGAATAATTCACCCCTCCACTTT
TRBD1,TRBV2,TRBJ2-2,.,CASNLRTGAGELFF,TGTGCCAGCAATCTCCGGACAGGGGCCGGGGAGCTGTTTTTT
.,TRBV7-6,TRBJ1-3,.,CAGGKGGVGNTIYF,TGTGCCGGGGGGAAGGGCGGCGTTGGAAACACCATATATTTT
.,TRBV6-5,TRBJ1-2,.,CATYPSRAGGYTF,TGTGCCACCTACCCCTCCAGAGCGGGGGGCTACACCTTC
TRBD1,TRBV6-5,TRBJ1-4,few,CASSLTGMDEKLFF,TGTGCCAGCAGCCTGACAGGGATGGATGAAAAACTGTTTTTT
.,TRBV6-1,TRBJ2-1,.,CASSAPRFGSYNEQFF,TGTGCCAGCAGTGCACCTAGGTTTGGCTCCTACAATGAGCAGTTCTTC
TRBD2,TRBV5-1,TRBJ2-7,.,CASSLEAGGFYEQYF,TGCGCCAGCAGCTTGGAGGCGGGGGGATTCTACGAGCAGTACTTC
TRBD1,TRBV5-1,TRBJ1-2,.,CASSPGQGAYGYTF,TGCGCCAGCAGCCCTGGACAGGGGGCCTATGGCTACACCTTC
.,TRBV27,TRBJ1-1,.,CASSSPGVLEEAFF,TGTGCCAGCAGTTCCCCCGGGGTCCTCGAGGAAGCTTTCTTT
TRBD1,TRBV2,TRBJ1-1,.,CASSSRTGTGAFF,TGTGCCAGCAGTTCCCGAACCGGGACAGGAGCTTTCTTT
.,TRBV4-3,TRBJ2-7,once,CASSQLPSYEQYF,TGCGCCAGCAGCCAACTCCCTAGCTACGAGCAGTACTTC
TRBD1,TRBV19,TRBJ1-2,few,CASSMPRTGGYGYTF,TGTGCCAGTAGTATGCCCCGGACAGGGGGTTATGGCTACACCTTC
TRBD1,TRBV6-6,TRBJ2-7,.,CASSYPPGTAICEQYF,TGTGCCAGCAGTTACCCTCCCGGGACAGCCATCTGCGAGCAGTACTTC
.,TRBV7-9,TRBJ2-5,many,CASSSTAAGQETQYF,TGTGCCAGCAGCTCGACCGCTGCGGGGCAAGAGACCCAGTACTTC
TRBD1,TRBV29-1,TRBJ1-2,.,CSVEGPGGTKGGNYGYTF,TGCAGCGTTGAGGGACCAGGGGGTACGAAGGGAGGAAACTATGGCTACACCTTC
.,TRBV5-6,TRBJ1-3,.,CASSLSLGQGPGNTIYF,TGTGCCAGCAGCTTGTCGTTAGGGCAGGGCCCTGGAAACACCATATATTTT
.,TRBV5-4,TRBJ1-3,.,CASSLGGSSGNTIYF,TGTGCCAGCAGCTTGGGAGGTAGCTCTGGAAACACCATATATTTT
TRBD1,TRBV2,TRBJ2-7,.,CASKPPGQIYEQYF,TGTGCCAGCAAGCCACCGGGACAGATATACGAGCAGTACTTC
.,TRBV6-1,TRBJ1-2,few,CASRTPSTRGYTF,TGTGCCAGCAGGACACCGTCTACTAGGGGCTACACCTTC
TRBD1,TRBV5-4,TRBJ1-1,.,CASSPGQGRTDTEAFF,TGTGCCAGCAGCCCCGGACAGGGGAGGACGGACACTGAAGCTTTCTTT
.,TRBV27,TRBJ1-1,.,CASGFRGTEAFF,TGTGCCAGCGGCTTTCGGGGCACTGAAGCTTTCTTT
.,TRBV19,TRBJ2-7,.,CASSIGGPQYF,TGTGCCAGTAGTATAGGAGGGCCGCAGTACTTC
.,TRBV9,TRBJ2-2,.,CASSARTGTGELFF,TGTGCCAGCAGCGCGAGAACAGGGACCGGGGAGCTGTTTTTT
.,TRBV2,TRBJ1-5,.,CASSEILSGSNQPQHF,TGTGCCAGCAGTGAGATCCTGTCGGGAAGCAATCAGCCCCAGCATTTT
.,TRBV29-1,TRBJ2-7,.,CSVNRDSYEQYF,TGCAGCGTTAACAGGGATTCCTACGAGCAGTACTTC
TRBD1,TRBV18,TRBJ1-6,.,CASSPTGGSSPLHF,TGTGCCAGCTCACCTACAGGGGGCTCTTCACCCCTCCACTTT